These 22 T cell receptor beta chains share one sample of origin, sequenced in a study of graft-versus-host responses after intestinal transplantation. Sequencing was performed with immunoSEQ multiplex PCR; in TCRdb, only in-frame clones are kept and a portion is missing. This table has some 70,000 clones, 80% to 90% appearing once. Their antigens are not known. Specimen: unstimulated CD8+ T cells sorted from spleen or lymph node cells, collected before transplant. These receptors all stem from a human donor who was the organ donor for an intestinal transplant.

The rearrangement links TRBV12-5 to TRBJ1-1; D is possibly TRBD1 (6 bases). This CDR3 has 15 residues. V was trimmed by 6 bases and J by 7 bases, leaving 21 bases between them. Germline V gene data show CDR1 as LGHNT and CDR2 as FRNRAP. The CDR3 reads CASGATKRGRGEAFF. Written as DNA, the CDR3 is TGTGCTAGTGGGGCTACCAAACGGGGGCGGGGTGAAGCTTTCTTT.

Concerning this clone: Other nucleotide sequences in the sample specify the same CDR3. The CDR3 here is CASSQDWGEETQYF. CDR3 nucleotide sequence: TGTGCCAGCAGCCAAGATTGGGGGGAGGAGACCCAGTACTTC. The chain is built from TRBV4-2 and TRBJ2-5, with D possibly TRBD2 on 6 matching bases. The germline gives CDR1 LGHNA, CDR2 YNFKEQ. Trimming pared 0 bases from V and 5 bases from J, leaving 10 bases between. CDR3 length: 14 residues.

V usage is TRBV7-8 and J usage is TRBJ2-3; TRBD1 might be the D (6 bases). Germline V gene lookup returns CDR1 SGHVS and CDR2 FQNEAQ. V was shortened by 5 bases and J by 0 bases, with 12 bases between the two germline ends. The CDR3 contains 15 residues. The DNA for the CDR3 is TGTGCCAGCAGCCAGGGACACCCAAGCACAGATACGCAGTATTTT. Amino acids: CASSQGHPSTDTQYF.

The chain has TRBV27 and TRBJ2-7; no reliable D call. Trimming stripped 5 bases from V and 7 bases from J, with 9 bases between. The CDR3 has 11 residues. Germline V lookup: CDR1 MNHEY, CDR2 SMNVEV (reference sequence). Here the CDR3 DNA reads TGTGCCAGCAGTAATTGGATGGAGCAGTACTTC. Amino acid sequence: CASSNWMEQYF.

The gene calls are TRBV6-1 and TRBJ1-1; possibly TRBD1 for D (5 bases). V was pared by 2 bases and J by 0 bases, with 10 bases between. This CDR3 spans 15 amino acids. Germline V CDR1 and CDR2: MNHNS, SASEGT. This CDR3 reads CASSETPGMNTEAFF. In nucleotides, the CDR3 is TGTGCCAGCAGTGAAACACCAGGGATGAACACTGAAGCTTTCTTT.

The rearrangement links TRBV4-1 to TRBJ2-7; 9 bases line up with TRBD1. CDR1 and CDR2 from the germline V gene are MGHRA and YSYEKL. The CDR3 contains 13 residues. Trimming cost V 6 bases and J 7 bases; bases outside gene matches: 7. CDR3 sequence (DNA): TGCGCCAGCAGACAGGGGGCGAGTGGGGAGCAGTACTTC. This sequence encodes CASRQGASGEQYF.

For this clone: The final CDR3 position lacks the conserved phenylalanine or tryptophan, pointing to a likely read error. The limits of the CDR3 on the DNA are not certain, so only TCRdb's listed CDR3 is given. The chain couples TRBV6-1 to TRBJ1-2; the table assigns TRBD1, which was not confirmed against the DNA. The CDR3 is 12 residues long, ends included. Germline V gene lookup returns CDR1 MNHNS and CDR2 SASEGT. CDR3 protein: CASSDFPTTGLS.

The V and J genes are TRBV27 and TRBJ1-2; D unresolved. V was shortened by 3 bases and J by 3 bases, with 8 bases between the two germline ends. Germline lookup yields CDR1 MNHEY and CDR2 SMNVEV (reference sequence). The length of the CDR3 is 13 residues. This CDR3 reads CASSFGQDYGYTF. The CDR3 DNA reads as TGTGCCAGCAGTTTCGGGCAGGACTATGGCTACACCTTC.

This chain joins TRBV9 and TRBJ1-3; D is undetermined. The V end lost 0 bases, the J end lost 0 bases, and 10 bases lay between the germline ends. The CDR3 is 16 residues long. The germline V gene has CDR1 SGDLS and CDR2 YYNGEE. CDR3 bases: TGTGCCAGCAGCGTAGAATATCCGGTCTCTGGAAACACCATATATTTT. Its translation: CASSVEYPVSGNTIYF.

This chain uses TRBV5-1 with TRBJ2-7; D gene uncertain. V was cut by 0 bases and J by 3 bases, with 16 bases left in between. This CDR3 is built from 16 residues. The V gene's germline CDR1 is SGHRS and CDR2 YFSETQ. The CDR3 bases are TGCGCCAGCAGCTTGGAGTGGGCTCTCGGCTACTACGAGCAGTACTTC. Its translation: CASSLEWALGYYEQYF.

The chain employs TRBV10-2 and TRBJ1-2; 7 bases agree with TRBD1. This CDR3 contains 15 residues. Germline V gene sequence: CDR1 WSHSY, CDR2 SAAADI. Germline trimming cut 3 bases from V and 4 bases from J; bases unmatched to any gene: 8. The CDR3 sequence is CASSDLGQDRYGYTF. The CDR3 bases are TGCGCCAGCAGTGACCTCGGACAGGACCGCTATGGCTACACCTTC.

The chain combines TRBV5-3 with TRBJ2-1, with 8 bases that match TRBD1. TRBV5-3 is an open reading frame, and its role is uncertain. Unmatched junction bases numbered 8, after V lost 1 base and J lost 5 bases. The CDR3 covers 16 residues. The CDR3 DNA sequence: TGTGCCAGAAGCTTGTTGGGGGACAGGACCCACAATGAGCAGTTCTTC. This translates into CARSLLGDRTHNEQFF.

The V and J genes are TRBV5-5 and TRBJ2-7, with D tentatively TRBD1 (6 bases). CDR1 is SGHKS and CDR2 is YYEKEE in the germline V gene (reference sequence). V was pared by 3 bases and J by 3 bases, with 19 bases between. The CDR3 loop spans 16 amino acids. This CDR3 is CASSSRPTGRYYEQYF. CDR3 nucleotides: TGTGCCAGCAGCTCGCGACCCACAGGGCGCTACTACGAGCAGTACTTC.

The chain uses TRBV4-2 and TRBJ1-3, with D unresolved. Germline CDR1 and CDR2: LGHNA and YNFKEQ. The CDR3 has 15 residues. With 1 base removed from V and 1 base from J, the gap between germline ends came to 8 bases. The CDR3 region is CASSQVVTSGNTIYF. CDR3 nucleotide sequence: TGTGCCAGCAGCCAAGTCGTCACGTCTGGAAACACCATATATTTT.

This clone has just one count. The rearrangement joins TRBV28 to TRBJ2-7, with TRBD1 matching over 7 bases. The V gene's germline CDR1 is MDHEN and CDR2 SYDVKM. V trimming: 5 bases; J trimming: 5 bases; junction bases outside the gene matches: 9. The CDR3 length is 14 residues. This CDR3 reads CASSNRDSINEQYF. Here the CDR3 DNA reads TGTGCCAGCAGTAACCGGGACAGCATCAACGAGCAGTACTTC.

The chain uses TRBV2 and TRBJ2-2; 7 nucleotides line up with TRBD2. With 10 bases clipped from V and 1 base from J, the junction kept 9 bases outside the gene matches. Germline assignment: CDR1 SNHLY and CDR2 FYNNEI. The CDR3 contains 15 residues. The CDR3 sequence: CATLEAGENTGELFF. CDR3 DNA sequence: TGTGCCACCTTGGAGGCGGGGGAGAACACCGGGGAGCTGTTTTTT.

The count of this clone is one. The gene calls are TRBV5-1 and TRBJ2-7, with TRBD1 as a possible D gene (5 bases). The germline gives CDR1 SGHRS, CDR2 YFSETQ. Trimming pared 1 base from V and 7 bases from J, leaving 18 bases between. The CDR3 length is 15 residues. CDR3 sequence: CASSLIPGYSHEQYF. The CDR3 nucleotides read TGCGCCAGCAGCTTGATCCCAGGGTACTCCCATGAGCAGTACTTC.

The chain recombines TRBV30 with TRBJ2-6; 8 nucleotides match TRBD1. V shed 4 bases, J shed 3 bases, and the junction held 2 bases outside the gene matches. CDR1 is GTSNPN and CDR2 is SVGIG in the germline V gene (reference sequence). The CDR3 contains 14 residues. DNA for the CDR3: TGTGCCTGGACAGGGGGCTATGGGGCCAACGTCCTGACTTTC. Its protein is CAWTGGYGANVLTF.

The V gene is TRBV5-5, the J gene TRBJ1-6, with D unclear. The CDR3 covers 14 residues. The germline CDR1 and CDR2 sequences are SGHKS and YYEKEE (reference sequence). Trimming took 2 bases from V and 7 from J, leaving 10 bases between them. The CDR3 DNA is TGTGCCAGCAGCTTCGGGCAGTCCAATTCACCCCTCCACTTT. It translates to CASSFGQSNSPLHF.

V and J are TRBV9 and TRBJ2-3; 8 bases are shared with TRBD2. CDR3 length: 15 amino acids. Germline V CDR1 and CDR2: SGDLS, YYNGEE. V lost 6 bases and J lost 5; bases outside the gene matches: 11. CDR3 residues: CASTLTGGGQDTQYF. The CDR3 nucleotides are TGTGCCAGCACCCTAACCGGGGGGGGCCAAGATACGCAGTATTTT.

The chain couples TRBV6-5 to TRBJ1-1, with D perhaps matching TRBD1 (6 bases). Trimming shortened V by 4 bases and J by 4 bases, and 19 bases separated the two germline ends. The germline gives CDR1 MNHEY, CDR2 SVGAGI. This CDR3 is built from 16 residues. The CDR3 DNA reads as TGTGCCAGCAGTTTCGTGAACAGGGCTAGGGGCACTGAAGCTTTCTTT. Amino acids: CASSFVNRARGTEAFF.

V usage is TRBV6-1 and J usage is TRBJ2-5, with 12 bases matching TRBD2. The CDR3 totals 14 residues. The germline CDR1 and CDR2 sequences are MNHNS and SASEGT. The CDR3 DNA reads TGTGCAACGACTAGCGGGGGCGATTTGGAGACCCAGTACTTC. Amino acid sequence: CATTSGGDLETQYF.